This TCR beta chain is from a study of beta chain features in type 1 diabetes. TCRB transcripts that were expressed got sequenced, as all of the isolated RNA had been reverse transcribed. Here immunoSEQ multiplex PCR was the method, and the copy in TCRdb shows in-frame clones only, minus some. The sample gives about 900,000 clones, around a sixth of which show up once; about 0.02% is in the top ten. V trimming: 6 bases; J trimming: 5 bases; junction bases outside the gene matches: 7. The CDR3 contains 15 residues. Germline assignment: CDR1 PRHDT and CDR2 FYEKMQ (reference sequence). The rearrangement joins TRBV13 to TRBJ2-1; TRBD2 matches 10 bases. The TCR comes from a woman under 30 in good health. The specimen was naive CD4+ T cells from blood. The CDR3 DNA follows: TGTGCCAGCAGGCCAGCGGGAGGGCCCCACAATGAGCAGTTCTTC. Protein: CASRPAGGPHNEQFF.